The 26 T cell receptor beta chains below come from one sample, sequenced in a study of T cell repertoires in cytomegalovirus infection. One entry per CDR3 protein, called by TCRdb with MiXCR from the reads. The sample has around 500,000 distinct CDR3 sequences, roughly 46% seen once. Which antigens these TCRs recognize remains unknown. The sample was cultured PBMCs, taken from culture after CMV antigen stimulation. These receptors came from a human donor in good health (CMV status not recorded). Some clones in this sample may be carry-over from other donors' samples.

This clonotype was seen a few times. The chain employs TRBV5-1 and TRBJ1-2, with TRBD1 matching over 7 bases. This CDR3 region has 14 residues. V was pared by 1 base and J by 5 bases, with 5 bases of the junction left unmatched. CDR1 and CDR2 from the germline V gene are SGHRS and YFSETQ. Here the CDR3 DNA reads TGCGCCAGCAGCTTGACAGGGGATTGGTATGGCTACACCTTC. Translated: CASSLTGDWYGYTF.

The chain carries TRBV20-1 and TRBJ2-5; 7 nucleotides align to TRBD2. Germline assignment: CDR1 DFQATT and CDR2 SNEGSKA (reference sequence). CDR3 length: 14 amino acids. The V gene end was trimmed by 6 bases and the J gene end by 4 bases; junction bases not matched to a gene: 11. The CDR3 nucleotides are TGCAGTGCGGGGCCGGGAGGTCGGGGAGAGACCCAGTACTTC. Its protein is CSAGPGGRGETQYF.

In this sample, this clonotype turned up many times. This chain joins TRBV7-2 and TRBJ2-1; 10 bases agree with TRBD2. The CDR3 length is 15 residues. Germline loops: CDR1 SGHTA, CDR2 FQGNSA. Trimming removed 5 bases from V and 7 bases from J; junction bases left unmatched: 8. The CDR3 loop reads CASSRLQTSGNEQFF. As DNA, the CDR3 is TGTGCCAGCAGCCGCTTACAGACTAGCGGGAATGAGCAGTTCTTC.

Comment on this clonotype: As the CDR3 is not closed by the conserved phenylalanine or tryptophan, this likely results from a read error. It is unclear where the CDR3 begins or ends on the DNA, so no DNA is shown, and the CDR3 is as TCRdb lists it. V and J are TRBV6-2 or TRBV6-3 and TRBJ2-1; the D call in the table, TRBD2, was not verified against the DNA. Germline values: CDR1 MNHEY, CDR2 SVGEGT. The CDR3 has 13 amino acids, counting both end residues. The chain's CDR3 is CASSIAGGDEPFL.

The table lists this clonotype with a few counts. CDR3 residues: CASSQNSGRADTQYF. CDR3 DNA: TGTGCCAGCAGTCAGAATAGCGGGAGGGCAGATACGCAGTATTTT. The genes are TRBV7-2 and TRBJ2-3, with 11 nucleotides matching TRBD2. The germline V gene has CDR1 SGHTA and CDR2 FQGNSA. CDR3 length: 15 amino acids. V lost 6 bases to trimming and J lost 4 bases; unmatched junction nucleotides: 6. The full variable domain, with the rest looked up from reference TRBV7-2 and TRBJ2-3, is GAGVSQSPSNKVTEKGKDVELRCDPISGHTALYWYRQSLGQGLEFLIYFQGNSAPDKSGLPSDRFSAERTGGSVSTLTIQRTQQEDSAVYLCASSQNSGRADTQYFGPGTRLTVL.

The rearrangement joins TRBV6-6 to TRBJ2-7, with 7 bases identical to TRBD1. Trimming took 6 bases from V and 0 from J; bases not matched to a gene: 5. CDR3 size: 14 residues. Germline CDR1 reads MNHNY; CDR2 reads SVGAGI (reference sequence). CDR3 residues: CASSLGQISYEQYF. The CDR3, as DNA: TGTGCCAGCAGCTTGGGACAGATCTCCTACGAGCAGTACTTC.

The chain recombines TRBV27 with TRBJ2-1; possible D gene TRBD1, 6 bases. Deletions cut 5 bases from V and 3 bases from J, with 11 bases between. Germline values: CDR1 MNHEY, CDR2 SMNVEV (reference sequence). This CDR3 comprises 14 residues. This CDR3 is CASSRTGYYNEQFF. Written as DNA, the CDR3 is TGTGCCAGCAGTCGTACAGGGTACTACAATGAGCAGTTCTTC.

V and J are TRBV4-1 and TRBJ2-2; the D is unclear. Per germline, CDR1 MGHRA and CDR2 YSYEKL. Trimming removed 0 bases at V and 3 bases at J, with 5 bases between. This CDR3 region has 14 residues. CDR3 nucleotide sequence: TGCGCCAGCAGCCAAGAGGTTGACACCGGGGAGCTGTTTTTT. Translating gives CASSQEVDTGELFF.

The J gene is TRBJ2-2, the V gene TRBV7-2; D possibly corresponds to TRBD2 (6 bases). The CDR3 is 14 residues long. With 3 bases removed from V and 4 bases from J, the gap between germline ends came to 9 bases. Germline CDR1 reads SGHTA; CDR2 reads FQGNSA. The CDR3 sequence is CASSLGLATGELFF. Here the CDR3 DNA reads TGTGCCAGCAGCTTGGGACTTGCCACCGGGGAGCTGTTTTTT.

The chain combines TRBV7-2 with TRBJ2-3, with 8 bases aligning to TRBD2. J gave up 3 bases and V 7 bases, and 9 bases lay outside the gene matches. The CDR3 is 15 amino acids. Germline V gene lookup returns CDR1 SGHTA and CDR2 FQGNSA. In nucleotides, the CDR3 is TGTGCCAGCAACCTCGGGGGGGCTAAAACAGATACGCAGTATTTT. Translated: CASNLGGAKTDTQYF.

There are a few counts of this clonotype. The V gene is TRBV6-2 or TRBV6-3, the J gene TRBJ2-7; 7 positions agree with TRBD2. V dropped 5 bases and J dropped 5; count of bases not matched to a gene: 9. The CDR3 spans 14 residues. Germline CDR1 MNHEY, CDR2 SVGEGT. The CDR3 is CASSNRGSGNEQYF. The CDR3 DNA sequence: TGTGCCAGCAGTAACCGCGGGAGTGGTAACGAGCAGTACTTC.

The chain joins TRBV29-1 to TRBJ2-1; the match to TRBD1 covers 8 bases. CDR1 SQVTM and CDR2 ANQGSEA come from the germline V gene. This CDR3 is 13 amino acids long. The junction had 6 bases not matched to a gene; V was cut back by 6 bases and J by 5 bases. Written as DNA, the CDR3 is TGCAGCGTCTGGACAGGGTTTAACAATGAGCAGTTCTTC. This sequence encodes CSVWTGFNNEQFF.

CDR3 coding DNA: TGTGCCAGCAGTTATAGCGGGAGGCCGGATACGCAGTATTTT. Amino acid sequence: CASSYSGRPDTQYF. This chain links TRBV12-3 or TRBV12-4 with TRBJ2-3; 10 positions match TRBD2. Unmatched junction bases numbered 4, after V lost 4 bases and J lost 6 bases. The CDR3 consists of 14 residues.

V gene TRBV12-3 or TRBV12-4 combines with J gene TRBJ2-3; 15 bases agree with TRBD2. The CDR3 loop spans 18 amino acids. Trimming cost V 5 bases and J 2 bases; bases outside gene matches: 8. The CDR3 nucleotides read TGTGCCAGCAGTCGACCGGGACTAGCGGGAGGTTTCACAGATACGCAGTATTTT. As protein: CASSRPGLAGGFTDTQYF.

The gene calls are TRBV6-6 and TRBJ2-7; 7 bases line up with TRBD2. The germline gives CDR1 MNHNY, CDR2 SVGAGI (reference sequence). The length of the CDR3 is 15 residues. V dropped 5 bases and J dropped 4; count of bases not matched to a gene: 11. CDR3 sequence: CASSATAGEGYEQYF. CDR3 DNA sequence: TGTGCCAGCAGTGCGACAGCTGGGGAGGGATACGAGCAGTACTTC.

The chain recombines TRBV15 with TRBJ2-7; the match to TRBD1 covers 10 bases. In germline, CDR1 is LNHNV, CDR2 YYDKDF (reference sequence). The CDR3 runs to 15 residues. Trimming cost V 3 bases and J 7 bases; bases outside gene matches: 9. CDR3 region: CATSSWDRGPSEQYF. Here the CDR3 DNA reads TGTGCCACCAGCAGTTGGGACAGGGGCCCCTCGGAGCAGTACTTC.

This rearrangement joins TRBV4-1 to TRBJ2-5; unclear D gene. Germline assignment: CDR1 MGHRA and CDR2 YSYEKL. Trimming removed 3 bases at V and 5 bases at J, with 16 bases between. There are 15 residues in the CDR3. The CDR3 is CASSQGKGWWETQYF. As DNA, the CDR3 is TGCGCCAGCAGCCAGGGGAAGGGCTGGTGGGAGACCCAGTACTTC.

This CDR3 reads CSARDSGVEQYF. DNA for the CDR3: TGCAGTGCTAGAGATTCTGGGGTCGAGCAGTACTTC. The J gene is TRBJ2-7, the V gene TRBV20-1, with no clear D. V was shortened by 0 bases and J by 6 bases, with 9 bases between the two germline ends. Germline V gene sequence: CDR1 DFQATT, CDR2 SNEGSKA (reference sequence). The CDR3 has 12 amino acids.

The chain carries TRBV29-1 and TRBJ1-5; D remains unclear. From germline, CDR1 is SQVTM and CDR2 ANQGSEA. The ends were cut back, 6 bases at V and 4 bases at J, with 13 bases in the middle. CDR3 length: 13 amino acids. CDR3 residues: CSVAEDPNQPQHF. In nucleotides, the CDR3 is TGCAGCGTAGCCGAGGACCCAAATCAGCCCCAGCATTTT.

The CDR3 DNA sequence: TGTGCCAGCGGTCCTAGCGGATCAGATACGCAGTATTTT. Translated, it gives CASGPSGSDTQYF. The chain carries TRBV6-5 and TRBJ2-3; 7 nucleotides align to TRBD2. V was pared by 8 bases and J by 4 bases, with 6 bases of the junction left unmatched. The germline CDR1 and CDR2 sequences are MNHEY and SVGAGI. The CDR3 loop spans 13 amino acids.

The chain joins TRBV12-3 or TRBV12-4 to TRBJ2-5; no firm D call. CDR3 length: 13 residues. V was cut by 4 bases and J by 4 bases, with 10 bases left in between. The CDR3: CASSYQFGETQYF. CDR3 sequence (DNA): TGTGCCAGCAGTTACCAGTTCGGAGAGACCCAGTACTTC.

This clonotype occurred a few times. The gene calls are TRBV12-3 or TRBV12-4 and TRBJ2-2, with 9 nucleotides matching TRBD1. The J segment lost 7 bases and the V segment lost 1 base, leaving 4 bases of the junction unmatched. There are 15 residues in the CDR3. For the CDR3, the DNA is TGTGCCAGCAGTTTAGGTGGACAGGGGTACGGGGAGCTGTTTTTT. Its translation is CASSLGGQGYGELFF.

This clonotype has only a few counts. The chain employs TRBV7-8 and TRBJ2-1; 10 bases are shared with TRBD2. Germline-derived CDR1 and CDR2 are SGHVS and FQNEAQ. The junction had 6 bases not matched to a gene; V was cut back by 5 bases and J by 2 bases. The CDR3 runs to 16 residues. The CDR3 nucleotides read TGTGCCAGCAGCCCCGGACTAGCGGCTACCTACAATGAGCAGTTCTTC. Encoded protein: CASSPGLAATYNEQFF.

The V call is TRBV4-1, the J call TRBJ1-1; D is unclear. This CDR3 is 12 amino acids long. Per the germline V gene, CDR1 is MGHRA and CDR2 is YSYEKL. V lost 1 base and J lost 5, with 5 bases in between. CDR3 in amino acids: CASSQGSTEAFF. The CDR3 bases are TGCGCCAGCAGCCAAGGGTCAACTGAAGCTTTCTTT.

The V call is TRBV20-1, the J call TRBJ2-5; possible D gene TRBD1, 5 bases. CDR1 is DFQATT and CDR2 is SNEGSKA in the germline V gene (reference sequence). The germline V and J ends were trimmed by 0 bases and 3 bases, with 8 bases remaining between them. The CDR3 sequence is 13 residues long. CDR3 nucleotides: TGCAGTGCTAGAGAGGACACTAAAGAGACCCAGTACTTC. This translates into CSAREDTKETQYF.

The chain couples TRBV6-1 to TRBJ2-7; 7 bases are shared with TRBD1. The CDR3 runs to 13 residues. V was pared by 6 bases and J by 0 bases, with 2 bases of the junction left unmatched. Germline V gene lookup returns CDR1 MNHNS and CDR2 SASEGT. The CDR3 DNA follows: TGTGCCAGCAGAAGGGGGCCCTCCTACGAGCAGTACTTC. This translates into CASRRGPSYEQYF.